The 21 T cell receptor beta chains in this list originate from one sample, sequenced in a study of cytomegalovirus exposure and HLA in healthy donors (dated by TCRdb to 2015 to 2018). Libraries came from the immunoSEQ multiplex PCR assay. This immuneACCESS table, as held by TCRdb, lists in-frame sequences with V and J called but not all clones. Of the missing ones, under half trace to an unresolved V gene in checked studies; the others have no known cause. This sample holds around 300,000 clones; roughly 88% were observed only once. The top ten clonotypes cover approximately 0.95% of the sample. The sequenced material came from PBMCs. These TCRs come from a woman aged 18-29 years in good health and CMV-seronegative.

This clone was observed a single time. The chain links TRBV4-2 to TRBJ2-1, with 9 bases aligning to TRBD2. J lost 5 bases, V lost 4 bases, and 21 bases had no gene match. This CDR3 contains 20 residues. Germline CDR1 and CDR2: LGHNA and YNFKEQ. The CDR3 reads CASSPRWTSERRQDHNEQFF. CDR3 in DNA: TGTGCCAGCAGCCCCCGTTGGACTAGCGAAAGGAGACAAGACCACAATGAGCAGTTCTTC.

V usage is TRBV7-9 and J usage is TRBJ2-3; TRBD2 might be the D (6 bases). V was trimmed by 7 bases and J by 3 bases, leaving 23 bases between them. Germline loops: CDR1 SEHNR, CDR2 FQNEAQ (reference sequence). The CDR3 is 17 residues long. CDR3 sequence reads: CASTRKEGPGRTDTQYF. DNA for the CDR3: TGTGCCAGCACCCGGAAGGAGGGCCCAGGGCGGACAGATACGCAGTATTTT.

The chain carries TRBV7-3 and TRBJ2-5; 7 bases match TRBD2. Looked up from germline, CDR1 is SGHTA and CDR2 is FQGTGA. The CDR3 is made up of 13 amino acids. Trimming cost V 1 base and J 5 bases; bases outside gene matches: 1. DNA of the CDR3: TGTGCCAGCAGCTTAATGGGGGGGGAGACCCAGTACTTC. It specifies CASSLMGGETQYF.

On this clone: The junction differs from germline at one of its ends, possibly a read error. The gene calls are TRBV7-7 and TRBJ2-2, with 13 bases fitting TRBD2. Germline CDR1 SSHAT, CDR2 FNYEAQ (reference sequence). The CDR3 consists of 17 residues. Here the CDR3 reads CASSLGPGLAGSGELFF. The CDR3 DNA reads as TGTGCTAGCAGCTTGGGGCCGGGACTAGCGGGATCCGGGGAGCTGTTTTTT.

V gene TRBV10-3 combines with J gene TRBJ2-7; D unclear. This CDR3 is 11 amino acids long. Deletions cut 10 bases from V and 3 bases from J, with 10 bases between. Germline CDR1 reads ENHRY; CDR2 reads SYGVKD. The CDR3 loop reads CATRQSYEQYF. As DNA, the CDR3 is TGTGCCACGAGGCAGAGCTACGAGCAGTACTTC.

The chain employs TRBV4-1 and TRBJ2-7, with 8 bases matching TRBD2. V was pared by 3 bases and J by 0 bases, with 4 bases of the junction left unmatched. The germline V gene has CDR1 MGHRA and CDR2 YSYEKL. The CDR3 extends over 15 amino acids. The CDR3 sequence: CASSHPGGSSYEQYF. Here the CDR3 DNA reads TGCGCCAGCAGCCACCCGGGGGGGAGCTCCTACGAGCAGTACTTC.

J is TRBJ1-2 and V is TRBV5-1, with TRBD1 as a possible D gene (5 bases). Germline CDR1 SGHRS, CDR2 YFSETQ. The germline V and J ends were trimmed by 2 bases and 4 bases, with 12 bases remaining between them. CDR3 length equals 14 residues. Here the CDR3 reads CASSFQTDLYGYTF. CDR3 coding DNA: TGCGCCAGCAGCTTCCAGACAGACCTCTATGGCTACACCTTC.

The rearrangement links TRBV11-2 to TRBJ2-7, with unresolved D. From germline, CDR1 is SGHAT and CDR2 FQNNGV. CDR3 size: 15 residues. The germline V and J ends were trimmed by 1 base and 2 bases, with 12 bases remaining between them. This chain's CDR3 is CASSLVGLTTYEQYF. CDR3 DNA sequence: TGTGCCAGCAGCTTAGTTGGCTTAACAACCTACGAGCAGTACTTC.

This chain connects TRBV27 to TRBJ2-3, with 8 bases lining up with TRBD2. The CDR3 runs to 19 residues. With 4 bases clipped from V and 0 bases from J, the junction kept 15 bases outside the gene matches. CDR1 is MNHEY, CDR2 SMNVEV, per germline (reference sequence). CDR3 amino acids: CASSSGLAGGLRSTDTQYF. In DNA, the CDR3 is TGTGCCAGCAGTTCCGGGCTCGCGGGAGGTCTAAGAAGCACAGATACGCAGTATTTT.

This clone has just one count. CDR3 sequence (DNA): TGTGCCAGCAGCTGGAGACCGGATAATTCACCCCTCCACTTT. This translates into CASSWRPDNSPLHF. The chain employs TRBV7-3 and TRBJ1-6; D gene unclear. CDR1 and CDR2 (germline): SGHTA, FQGTGA. The CDR3 runs 14 residues. V gave up 4 bases and J gave up 5 bases, with 9 bases separating them.

J is TRBJ2-7 and V is TRBV10-1, with 9 bases identical to TRBD2. Germline CDR1 and CDR2: WNHNN and SYGVQD (reference sequence). The CDR3 length is 13 residues. Trimming at V came to 4 bases and at J to 6 bases, leaving 4 bases not matched to a gene. Here the CDR3 DNA reads TGCGCCAGCAGTGCTGGGCGGGAGGGCGAGCAGTACTTC. Amino acids: CASSAGREGEQYF.

The chain is built from TRBV7-2 and TRBJ1-2, with 8 nucleotides matching TRBD1. The CDR3 loop spans 16 amino acids. CDR1 is SGHTA, CDR2 FQGNSA, per germline. The V gene end was trimmed by 0 bases and the J gene end by 2 bases; junction bases not matched to a gene: 5. Here the CDR3 reads CASSLALTGGNYGYTF. The CDR3 coding sequence is TGTGCCAGCAGCTTAGCGCTAACAGGGGGGAACTATGGCTACACCTTC. The variable domain in full, completed from reference TRBV7-2 and TRBJ1-2, reads GAGVSQSPSNKVTEKGKDVELRCDPISGHTALYWYRQSLGQGLEFLIYFQGNSAPDKSGLPSDRFSAERTGGSVSTLTIQRTQQEDSAVYLCASSLALTGGNYGYTFGSGTRLTVV.

J is TRBJ1-2 and V is TRBV6-6; TRBD1 aligns across 7 bases. With 5 bases clipped from V and 1 base from J, the junction kept 1 base outside the gene matches. Germline values: CDR1 MNHNY, CDR2 SVGAGI (reference sequence). The CDR3 contains 13 residues. CDR3 in amino acids: CASSRQGNYGYTF. The CDR3 DNA is TGTGCCAGCAGTCGACAGGGTAACTATGGCTACACCTTC.

V usage is TRBV6-1 and J usage is TRBJ2-7; 10 nucleotides align to TRBD1. With 3 bases clipped from V and 2 bases from J, the junction kept 4 bases outside the gene matches. The CDR3 has 15 residues. Germline CDR1 reads MNHNS; CDR2 reads SASEGT. CDR3 nucleotide sequence: TGTGCCAGCAGTGACGGGGGGACAGGGGCCTACGAGCAGTACTTC. Residues: CASSDGGTGAYEQYF.

This chain connects TRBV30 to TRBJ2-2; perhaps TRBD1 as D (6 bases). V lost 1 base, J lost 6 bases, and 15 bases lay in between. The germline V gene has CDR1 GTSNPN and CDR2 SVGIG (reference sequence). The CDR3 has 15 residues. CDR3 bases: TGTGCCTGGAGTGCCGTATGGGGGCGGGCCGGGGAGCTGTTTTTT. Translating it yields CAWSAVWGRAGELFF.

The CDR3 DNA follows: TGTGCCAGCAGCGGCAGGGGCACGGATAATTCACCCCTCCACTTT. Translating gives CASSGRGTDNSPLHF. The chain carries TRBV9 and TRBJ1-6; D is possibly TRBD1 (6 bases). The CDR3 sequence is 15 residues long. Trimming left V 3 bases short and J 5 bases short, with 12 bases between. CDR1 and CDR2 (germline): SGDLS, YYNGEE.

The chain combines TRBV27 with TRBJ1-2; possible D gene TRBD1, 5 bases. Trimming removed 6 bases from V and 3 bases from J, with 26 bases in between. This CDR3 region has 18 residues. CDR1 is MNHEY, CDR2 SMNVEV, per germline (reference sequence). In DNA form, the CDR3 reads TGTGCCAGCAGATATCGGGGGAACGCCGCGGGGAGCTACTATGGCTACACCTTC. Translation gives CASRYRGNAAGSYYGYTF.

The chain uses TRBV6-5 and TRBJ2-2; perhaps TRBD1 as D (5 bases). The CDR3 totals 14 residues. V was shortened by 2 bases and J by 6 bases, with 10 bases between the two germline ends. In germline, CDR1 is MNHEY, CDR2 SVGAGI. The CDR3 region has the DNA TGTGCCAGCAGTTACCGCCCAGGGTCCGGGGAGCTGTTTTTT. This sequence encodes CASSYRPGSGELFF.

This clone has more than one count but fewer than ten. The same CDR3 is also encoded by other DNA sequences in this sample. The chain has TRBV2 and TRBJ1-5, with a weak D call TRBD1 (6 bases). V was cut by 6 bases and J by 2 bases, with 11 bases left in between. Germline lookup yields CDR1 SNHLY and CDR2 FYNNEI. This CDR3 is 14 amino acids long. The CDR3 loop is CASSEQGGNQPQHF. The CDR3 nucleotides read TGTGCCAGCAGCGAACAGGGCGGCAATCAGCCCCAGCATTTT.

This chain uses TRBV6-4 with TRBJ2-1, with TRBD2 matching over 10 bases. With 2 bases clipped from V and 1 base from J, the junction kept 2 bases outside the gene matches. The CDR3 length is 16 residues. Germline V CDR1 and CDR2: MRHNA, SNTAGT. Written as DNA, the CDR3 is TGTGCCAGCAGTGACATACTAGCGGGGTCCTACAATGAGCAGTTCTTC. Amino acids: CASSDILAGSYNEQFF.

This clone was seen a few times. This sequence joins TRBV28 and TRBJ2-7; 7 bases align to TRBD2. The V segment lost 7 bases and the J segment 1 base; nucleotides outside the gene matches: 7. There are 14 residues in the CDR3. CDR1 is MDHEN and CDR2 is SYDVKM in the germline V gene. CDR3 DNA sequence: TGTGCCAGCAACCGCGGGAGTATATCCTACGAGCAGTACTTC. Its protein is CASNRGSISYEQYF.